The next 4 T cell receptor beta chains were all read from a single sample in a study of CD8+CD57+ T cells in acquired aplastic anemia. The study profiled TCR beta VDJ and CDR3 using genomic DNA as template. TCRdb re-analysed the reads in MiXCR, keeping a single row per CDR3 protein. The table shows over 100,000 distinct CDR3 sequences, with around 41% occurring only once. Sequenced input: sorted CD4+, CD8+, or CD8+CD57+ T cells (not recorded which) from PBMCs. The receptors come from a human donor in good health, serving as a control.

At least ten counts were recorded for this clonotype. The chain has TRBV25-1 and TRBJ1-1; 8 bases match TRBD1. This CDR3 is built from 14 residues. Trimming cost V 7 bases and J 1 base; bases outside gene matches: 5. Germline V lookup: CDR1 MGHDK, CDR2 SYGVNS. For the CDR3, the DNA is TGTGCCAGCAAGAACAGGGGGGGGAACACTGAAGCTTTCTTT. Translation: CASKNRGGNTEAFF.

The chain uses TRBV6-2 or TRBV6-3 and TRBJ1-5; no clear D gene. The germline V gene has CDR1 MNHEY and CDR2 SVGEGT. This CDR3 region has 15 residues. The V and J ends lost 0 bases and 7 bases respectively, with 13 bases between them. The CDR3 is CASSYSGVRRQPQHF. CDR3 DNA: TGTGCCAGCAGTTACTCTGGGGTCCGCAGGCAGCCCCAGCATTTT.

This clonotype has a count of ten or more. CDR3 residues: CASSPGVGQNQPQHF. For the CDR3, the DNA is TGCGCCAGCAGTCCAGGGGTAGGACAAAATCAGCCCCAGCATTTT. The chain is built from TRBV5-1 and TRBJ1-5; maybe TRBD1 (6 bases). There are 15 residues in the CDR3. V lost 5 bases, J lost 4 bases, and 16 bases lay in between. CDR1 and CDR2 (germline): SGHRS, YFSETQ.

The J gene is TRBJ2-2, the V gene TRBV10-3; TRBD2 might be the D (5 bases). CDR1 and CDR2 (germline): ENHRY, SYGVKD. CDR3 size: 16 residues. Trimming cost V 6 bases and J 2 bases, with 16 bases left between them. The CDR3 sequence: CAIRPGETGNTGELFF. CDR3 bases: TGTGCCATCAGGCCCGGGGAAACGGGAAACACCGGGGAGCTGTTTTTT.